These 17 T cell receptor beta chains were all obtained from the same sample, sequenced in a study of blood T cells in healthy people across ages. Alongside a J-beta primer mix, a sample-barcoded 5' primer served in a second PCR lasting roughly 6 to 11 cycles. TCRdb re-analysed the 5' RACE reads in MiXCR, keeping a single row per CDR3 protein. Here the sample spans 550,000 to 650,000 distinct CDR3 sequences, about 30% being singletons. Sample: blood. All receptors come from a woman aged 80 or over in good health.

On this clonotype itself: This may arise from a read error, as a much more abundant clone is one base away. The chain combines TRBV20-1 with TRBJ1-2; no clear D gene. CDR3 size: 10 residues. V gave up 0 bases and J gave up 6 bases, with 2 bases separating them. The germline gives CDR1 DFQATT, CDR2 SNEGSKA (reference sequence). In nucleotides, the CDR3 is TGCAGTGCTAGAGAGGATGGCTACACCTTC. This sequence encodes CSAREDGYTF.

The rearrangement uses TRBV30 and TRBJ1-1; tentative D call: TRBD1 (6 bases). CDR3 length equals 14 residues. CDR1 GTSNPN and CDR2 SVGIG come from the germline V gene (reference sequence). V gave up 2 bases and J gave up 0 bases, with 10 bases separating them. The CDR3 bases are TGTGCCTGGAGTAAAGGGGGGCTGAACACTGAAGCTTTCTTT. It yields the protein CAWSKGGLNTEAFF.

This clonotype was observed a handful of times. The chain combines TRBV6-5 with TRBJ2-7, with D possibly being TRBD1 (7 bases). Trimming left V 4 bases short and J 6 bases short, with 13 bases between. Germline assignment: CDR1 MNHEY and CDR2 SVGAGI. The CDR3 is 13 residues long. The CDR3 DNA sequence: TGTGCCAGCAGTTCGGCAGGGGGAGGCGAGCAGTACTTC. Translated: CASSSAGGGEQYF.

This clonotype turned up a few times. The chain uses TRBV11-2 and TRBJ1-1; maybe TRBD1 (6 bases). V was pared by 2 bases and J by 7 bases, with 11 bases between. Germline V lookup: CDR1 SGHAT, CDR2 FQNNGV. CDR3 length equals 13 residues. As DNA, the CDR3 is TGTGCCAGCAGCTTAACAGGGACACATGAAGCTTTCTTT. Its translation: CASSLTGTHEAFF. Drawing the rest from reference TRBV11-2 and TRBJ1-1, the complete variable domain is EAGVAQSPRYKIIEKRQSVAFWCNPISGHATLYWYQQILGQGPKLLIQFQNNGVVDDSQLPKDRFSAERLKGVDSTLKIQPAKLEDSAVYLCASSLTGTHEAFFGQGTRLTVV.

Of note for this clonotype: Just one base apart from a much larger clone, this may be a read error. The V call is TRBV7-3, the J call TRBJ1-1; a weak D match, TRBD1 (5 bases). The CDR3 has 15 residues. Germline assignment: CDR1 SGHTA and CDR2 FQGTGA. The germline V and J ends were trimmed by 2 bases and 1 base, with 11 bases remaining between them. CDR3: CASSLAGRPNTEAFF. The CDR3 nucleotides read TGTGCCAGCAGCTTAGCGGGACGGCCGAACACTGAAGCTTTCTTT.

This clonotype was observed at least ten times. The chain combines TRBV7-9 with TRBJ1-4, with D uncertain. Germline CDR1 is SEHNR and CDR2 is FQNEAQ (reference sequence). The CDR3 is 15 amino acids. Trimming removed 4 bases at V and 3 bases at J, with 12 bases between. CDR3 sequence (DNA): TGTGCCAGCAGCTCAAGACGGGGATCTAATGAAAAACTGTTTTTT. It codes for CASSSRRGSNEKLFF.

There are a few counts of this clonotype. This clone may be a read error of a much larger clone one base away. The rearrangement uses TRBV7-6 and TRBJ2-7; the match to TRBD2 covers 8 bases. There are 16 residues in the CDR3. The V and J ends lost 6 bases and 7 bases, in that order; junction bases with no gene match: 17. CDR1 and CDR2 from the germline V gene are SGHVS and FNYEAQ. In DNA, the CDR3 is TGTGCCAGCAGTTCTGGGCGGGGGGCTTACTACAATGAGCAGTACTTC. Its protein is CASSSGRGAYYNEQYF.

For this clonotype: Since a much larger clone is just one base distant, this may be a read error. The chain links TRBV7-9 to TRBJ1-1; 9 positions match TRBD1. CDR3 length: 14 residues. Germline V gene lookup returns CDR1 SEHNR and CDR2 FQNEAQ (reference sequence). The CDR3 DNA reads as TGTGCCAGCAGCATGGGGACAGGGAACCCTGAAGCTTTCTTT. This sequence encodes CASSMGTGNPEAFF. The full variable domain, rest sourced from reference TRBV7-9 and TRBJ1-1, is DTGVSQNPRHKITKRGQNVTFRCDPISEHNRLYWYRQTLGQGPEFLTYFQNEAQLEKSRLLSDRFSAERPKGSFSTLEIQRTEQGDSAMYLCASSMGTGNPEAFFGQGTRLTVV.

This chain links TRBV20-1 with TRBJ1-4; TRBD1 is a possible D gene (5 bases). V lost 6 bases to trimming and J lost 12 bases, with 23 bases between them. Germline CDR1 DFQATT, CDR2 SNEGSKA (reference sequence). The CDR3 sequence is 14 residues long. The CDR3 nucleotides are TGCAGTGCACCCCACGTGGGGCTGGAGGAAGAACTGTTTTTT. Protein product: CSAPHVGLEEELFF.

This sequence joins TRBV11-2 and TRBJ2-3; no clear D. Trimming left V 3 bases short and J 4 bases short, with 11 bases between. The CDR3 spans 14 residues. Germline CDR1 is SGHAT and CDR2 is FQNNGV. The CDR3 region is CASSFMMTADTQYF. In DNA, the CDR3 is TGTGCCAGCAGCTTCATGATGACGGCAGATACGCAGTATTTT.

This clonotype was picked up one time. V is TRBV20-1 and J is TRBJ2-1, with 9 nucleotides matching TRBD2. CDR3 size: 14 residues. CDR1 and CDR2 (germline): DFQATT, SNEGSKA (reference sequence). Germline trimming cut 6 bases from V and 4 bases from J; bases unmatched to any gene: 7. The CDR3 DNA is TGCAGTGCCCAAATAGCGGGAGAATACAATGAGCAGTTCTTC. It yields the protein CSAQIAGEYNEQFF.

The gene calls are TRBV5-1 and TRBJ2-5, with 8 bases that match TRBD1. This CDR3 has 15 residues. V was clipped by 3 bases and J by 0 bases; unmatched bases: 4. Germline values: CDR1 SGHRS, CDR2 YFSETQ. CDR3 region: CASSYRTGNQETQYF. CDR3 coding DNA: TGCGCCAGCAGCTACCGGACAGGGAACCAAGAGACCCAGTACTTC.

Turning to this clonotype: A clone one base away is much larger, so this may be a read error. DNA for the CDR3: TGTGCCAGCACCCCCCCAGACTCAACAGATACGCGGTATTTT. Encoded protein: CASTPPDSTDTRYF. V usage is TRBV6-6 and J usage is TRBJ2-3; D is uncertain. CDR1 is MNHNY and CDR2 is SVGAGI in the germline V gene (reference sequence). The CDR3 is 14 amino acids.

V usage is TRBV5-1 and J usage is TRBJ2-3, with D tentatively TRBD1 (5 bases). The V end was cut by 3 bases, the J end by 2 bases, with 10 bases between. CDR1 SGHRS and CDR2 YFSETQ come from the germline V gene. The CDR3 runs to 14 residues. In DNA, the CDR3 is TGCGCCAGCAGCTGGGCAGGGTTCACAGATACGCAGTATTTT. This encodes CASSWAGFTDTQYF.

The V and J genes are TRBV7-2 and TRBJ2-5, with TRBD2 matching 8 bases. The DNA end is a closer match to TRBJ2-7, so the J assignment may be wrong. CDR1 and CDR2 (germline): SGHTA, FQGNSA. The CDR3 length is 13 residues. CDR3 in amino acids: CASSPTSVYEQYF. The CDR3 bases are TGTGCCAGCAGCCCGACTAGCGTCTACGAGCAGTACTTC.

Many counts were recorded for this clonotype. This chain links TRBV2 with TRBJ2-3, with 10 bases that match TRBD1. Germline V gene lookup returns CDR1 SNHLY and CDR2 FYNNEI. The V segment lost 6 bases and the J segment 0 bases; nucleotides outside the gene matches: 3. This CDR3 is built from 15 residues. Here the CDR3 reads CASRRQGASTDTQYF. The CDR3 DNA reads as TGTGCCAGCAGAAGACAGGGGGCGAGCACAGATACGCAGTATTTT.

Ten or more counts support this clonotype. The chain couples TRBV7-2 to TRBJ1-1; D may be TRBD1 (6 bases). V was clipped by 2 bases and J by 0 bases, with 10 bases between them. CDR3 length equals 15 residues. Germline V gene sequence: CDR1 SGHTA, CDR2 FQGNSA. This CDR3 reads CASSLSRGVNTEAFF. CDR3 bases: TGTGCCAGCAGCTTAAGCAGGGGAGTGAACACTGAAGCTTTCTTT.